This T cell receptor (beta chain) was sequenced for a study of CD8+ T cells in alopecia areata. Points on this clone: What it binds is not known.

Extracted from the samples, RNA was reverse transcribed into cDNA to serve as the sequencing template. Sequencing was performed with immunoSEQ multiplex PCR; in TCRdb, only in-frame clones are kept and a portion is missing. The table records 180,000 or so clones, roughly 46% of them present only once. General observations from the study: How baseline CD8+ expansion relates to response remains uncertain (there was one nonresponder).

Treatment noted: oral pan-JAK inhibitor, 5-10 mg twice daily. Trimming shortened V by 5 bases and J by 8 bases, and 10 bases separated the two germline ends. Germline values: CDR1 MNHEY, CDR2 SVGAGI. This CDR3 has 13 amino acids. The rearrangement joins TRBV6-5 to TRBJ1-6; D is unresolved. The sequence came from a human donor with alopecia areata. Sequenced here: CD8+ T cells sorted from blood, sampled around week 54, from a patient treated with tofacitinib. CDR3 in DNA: TGTGCCAGCAGTCAGGCGGTCCATTCACCCCTCCACTTT. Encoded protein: CASSQAVHSPLHF.